This entry concerns a single T cell receptor beta chain. The antigen is undetermined. This sample was included in a study of cytomegalovirus exposure and HLA in healthy donors. Study outcomes and limitations: Presence/absence analyses treated sequencing depth as roughly uniform across donors. Most TCR beta V segments were productive about 87% or about 30% of the time in an earlier analysis. It was fewer than 200 TCR beta chains that were listed as cytomegalovirus-associated.

13 Jbeta primers and 60 Vbeta primers were used for the PCR. Assay used: immunoSEQ multiplex PCR; TCRdb lists only in-frame clones, some missing. Seen here are about 67,000 clones, around 80% observed once, and the top ten hold roughly 4%. Germline-derived CDR1 and CDR2 are MNHNS and SASEGT. The CDR3 has 15 amino acids. V was pared by 0 bases and J by 5 bases, with 14 bases between. Despite likely unrecorded immune exposures, the donors were nominally healthy at the time of sampling. The sequencing input was PBMCs. The chain is built from TRBV6-1 and TRBJ2-7; tentatively, D is TRBD1 (6 bases). This TCR was sampled from a woman aged 30 to 39 in good health and CMV-seronegative. The CDR3 nucleotides read TGTGCCAGCAGTGAAGCGGGGGCAGGGATTGACGAGCAGTACTTC. As protein: CASSEAGAGIDEQYF.